This T cell receptor beta chain was sequenced during a study of blood T cell repertoires in COVID-19. On the study more broadly: T cells, B-cell-depleted T cells, or PBMCs supplied cDNA or gDNA.

This CDR3 contains 15 residues. The ends were cut back, 3 bases at V and 7 bases at J, with 18 bases in the middle. Looked up from germline, CDR1 is KGHSH and CDR2 is LQKENI. How the authors handled the data: Cell counts per sample came from amplifying reference gene primers. TCRdb's copy holds only in-frame clones and misses some; the assay was immunoSEQ multiplex PCR. The V and J calls and clone size were taken over from that table, and D and trimming were inferred from the DNA. Of some 250,000 clones listed, around 83% are singletons. Material for sequencing was peripheral blood. V usage is TRBV18 and J usage is TRBJ1-2; a possible D gene is TRBD1 (5 bases). This TCR derives from a woman older than 75 with acute or convalescent COVID-19. The DNA of the CDR3 is TGTGCCAGCTCACCGCCGGGAGTCGCGGGACCTGGCTACACCTTC. Translated: CASSPPGVAGPGYTF.